The 27 T cell receptor beta chains in this list originate from one sample, sequenced in a study of T cells in tuberculosis. The protocol was immunoSEQ multiplex PCR, while the TCRdb copy is restricted to in-frame clones and leaves out a portion. Of 85,000 to 100,000 clones in the sample, about nine tenths were seen once. Sorting used thawed, overnight-rested PBMC stained with anti-CD3, a viability dye and GMM-loaded CD1B tetramer. C32 glucose monomycolate from Rhodococcus equi was loaded onto the CD1B tetramers. Sequences were obtained from CD1b-GMM tetramer-negative cells sorted from PBMCs. These TCRs come from an adult woman with latent tuberculosis.

This chain uses TRBV2 with TRBJ2-3; no definite D call. The germline gives CDR1 SNHLY, CDR2 FYNNEI. The CDR3 is 15 residues long. Trimming left V 2 bases short and J 3 bases short, with 12 bases between. The CDR3 sequence is CASSEQPDGTDTQYF. The CDR3 DNA sequence: TGTGCCAGCAGTGAACAACCCGACGGGACAGATACGCAGTATTTT.

The chain uses TRBV9 and TRBJ2-1; D not certain. Germline CDR1 SGDLS, CDR2 YYNGEE. V lost 0 bases and J lost 0, with 7 bases in between. The CDR3 is 15 amino acids. The CDR3 reads CASSVGDSSYNEQFF. The CDR3 DNA follows: TGTGCCAGCAGCGTAGGAGATAGCTCCTACAATGAGCAGTTCTTC. The complete variable domain, with remaining parts taken from reference TRBV9 and TRBJ2-1, reads DSGVTQTPKHLITATGQRVTLRCSPRSGDLSVYWYQQSLDQGLQFLIQYYNGEERAKGNILERFSAQQFPDLHSELNLSSLELGDSALYFCASSVGDSSYNEQFFGPGTRLTVL.

This chain uses TRBV7-2 with TRBJ2-1; 8 bases align to TRBD2. J was trimmed by 4 bases and V by 0 bases; bases with no gene match: 2. The length of the CDR3 is 15 residues. CDR1 and CDR2 from the germline V gene are SGHTA and FQGNSA. Here the CDR3 DNA reads TGTGCCAGCAGCTTAGCTAGCGGGGTGTACAATGAGCAGTTCTTC. The encoded protein is CASSLASGVYNEQFF.

The chain joins TRBV4-3 to TRBJ2-5; 8 bases agree with TRBD2. The V gene end was trimmed by 3 bases and the J gene end by 1 base; junction bases not matched to a gene: 7. This CDR3 is built from 16 residues. From germline, CDR1 is LGHNA and CDR2 YSLEER. CDR3 sequence: CASSQELAAGQETQYF. The CDR3 DNA is TGCGCCAGCAGCCAGGAACTAGCGGCCGGCCAAGAGACCCAGTACTTC.

V is TRBV7-9 and J is TRBJ2-3, with D possibly TRBD1 on 5 matching bases. The CDR3 runs 14 residues. CDR1 and CDR2 from the germline V gene are SEHNR and FQNEAQ (reference sequence). V was pared by 5 bases and J by 0 bases, with 9 bases between. The CDR3 DNA reads TGTGCCAGCAGCGCAAGACAGAGCACAGATACGCAGTATTTT. The encoded protein is CASSARQSTDTQYF.

The chain has TRBV6-6 and TRBJ1-6; D call uncertain. Trimming cost V 7 bases and J 5 bases, with 12 bases left between them. This CDR3 is 14 amino acids long. Germline CDR1 MNHNY, CDR2 SVGAGI (reference sequence). CDR3 sequence reads: CASTDHRDNSPLHF. The CDR3 bases are TGTGCCAGCACAGACCACCGGGATAATTCACCCCTCCACTTT.

The chain recombines TRBV5-6 with TRBJ1-2; TRBD1 agrees at 8 bases. Germline trimming cut 4 bases from V and 3 bases from J; bases unmatched to any gene: 5. The V gene's germline CDR1 is SGHDT and CDR2 YYEEEE. CDR3 length equals 14 residues. CDR3 sequence reads: CASSHGTGYYGYTF. The DNA for the CDR3 is TGTGCCAGCAGCCATGGGACAGGATACTATGGCTACACCTTC.

V is TRBV6-6 and J is TRBJ2-7, with 9 bases matching TRBD1. The CDR3 is 14 amino acids. Germline V gene sequence: CDR1 MNHNY, CDR2 SVGAGI (reference sequence). The V segment lost 6 bases and the J segment 0 bases; nucleotides outside the gene matches: 3. CDR3 protein: CASRSTGGSYEQYF. The CDR3 DNA sequence: TGTGCCAGCAGATCGACAGGGGGCTCCTACGAGCAGTACTTC.

This clone was detected only a few times. The chain couples TRBV19 to TRBJ1-2; D possibly corresponds to TRBD1 (6 bases). The germline V gene has CDR1 LNHDA and CDR2 SQIVND (reference sequence). This CDR3 region has 16 residues. Trimming pared 7 bases from V and 1 base from J, leaving 19 bases between. Here the CDR3 DNA reads TGTGCCAGTAAGGTTCAGACCCGAGGGGGTAACTATGGCTACACCTTC. This translates into CASKVQTRGGNYGYTF.

V gene TRBV30 combines with J gene TRBJ2-2; D may be TRBD2 (6 bases). The CDR3 sequence is 14 residues long. Germline V lookup: CDR1 GTSNPN, CDR2 SVGIG (reference sequence). V dropped 2 bases and J dropped 3 bases, with 10 bases sitting between them. CDR3 DNA: TGTGCCTGGAGTCCGGGACTCTACACCGGGGAGCTGTTTTTT. Translated: CAWSPGLYTGELFF.

The chain recombines TRBV4-2 with TRBJ2-3; D is undetermined. Between the trimmed V and J ends, which lost 0 bases and 6 bases, there was a span of 7 bases. The CDR3 length is 13 residues. The germline V gene encodes CDR1 LGHNA and CDR2 YNFKEQ. CDR3 amino acids: CASSQEVRDTQYF. The CDR3 coding sequence is TGTGCCAGCAGCCAAGAGGTGCGGGATACGCAGTATTTT.

The chain uses TRBV28 and TRBJ1-3, with D perhaps TRBD1 (6 bases). Between the trimmed V and J ends, which lost 6 bases and 8 bases, there was a span of 11 bases. Germline CDR1 is MDHEN and CDR2 is SYDVKM. The CDR3 extends over 12 amino acids. CDR3 DNA: TGTGCCAGCAGGGGACAAAGGGACACCATATATTTT. Its translation: CASRGQRDTIYF.

This sequence joins TRBV27 and TRBJ2-3; 10 bases fit TRBD2. J was trimmed by 4 bases and V by 5 bases; bases with no gene match: 9. Germline CDR1 MNHEY, CDR2 SMNVEV (reference sequence). The CDR3 totals 16 residues. Written as DNA, the CDR3 is TGTGCCAGCAGTCTCCCCAAGCGGGGGGGCTCAGATACGCAGTATTTT. This encodes CASSLPKRGGSDTQYF.

The V and J genes are TRBV23-1 and TRBJ1-2; D is unclear. TRBV23-1 is an ORF for which the function is uncertain. There are 19 residues in the CDR3. V dropped 0 bases and J dropped 4 bases, with 24 bases sitting between them. The CDR3 DNA sequence: TGCGCCAGCAGTCAATCGTGGATATGTGGGTCAGACTGCCGCTATGGCTACACCTTC. Translating gives CASSQSWICGSDCRYGYTF.

The chain employs TRBV5-5 and TRBJ1-2, with D possibly TRBD1 on 5 matching bases. CDR3 size: 12 residues. Germline V gene lookup returns CDR1 SGHKS and CDR2 YYEKEE (reference sequence). Trimming cost V 4 bases and J 7 bases, with 11 bases left between them. CDR3 nucleotides: TGTGCCAGCAGCCCCGGGGGGGGTGGCTACACCTTC. Protein product: CASSPGGGGYTF.

The V and J genes are TRBV2 and TRBJ2-1; maybe TRBD2 (5 bases). The germline V and J ends were trimmed by 5 bases and 0 bases, with 11 bases remaining between them. This CDR3 is 15 amino acids long. The germline V gene encodes CDR1 SNHLY and CDR2 FYNNEI. The chain's CDR3 is CASSRWESSYNEQFF. Here the CDR3 DNA reads TGTGCCAGCAGTCGGTGGGAGAGCTCCTACAATGAGCAGTTCTTC.

The chain uses TRBV19 and TRBJ2-3, with D maybe TRBD1 (5 bases). V was cut by 0 bases and J by 2 bases, with 9 bases left in between. Germline values: CDR1 LNHDA, CDR2 SQIVND (reference sequence). The CDR3 is made up of 15 amino acids. CDR3 sequence: CASSIETVNTDTQYF. The CDR3 coding sequence is TGTGCCAGTAGTATAGAGACAGTCAACACAGATACGCAGTATTTT.

V and J are TRBV10-3 and TRBJ1-1; the D is unclear. This CDR3 is 13 amino acids long. Germline assignment: CDR1 ENHRY and CDR2 SYGVKD. Trimming removed 2 bases at V and 7 bases at J, with 11 bases between. The CDR3 loop reads CAISEGSADEAFF. In DNA, the CDR3 is TGTGCCATCAGTGAGGGTTCGGCGGATGAAGCTTTCTTT.

The gene calls are TRBV12-1 and TRBJ2-7; the tabulated D call, TRBD2, remains unverified against the DNA. TRBV12-1 is recorded as a pseudogene. The CDR3 runs to 16 residues. CDR3 nucleotide sequence: TGTGCCAGCAGCTTTCGGGGCAGGGAGGGACGCTACGAGCAGTACGTC. Its protein product is CASSFRGREGRYEQYV.

The rearrangement links TRBV5-1 to TRBJ1-2, with D unresolved. V was pared by 0 bases and J by 3 bases, with 6 bases between. The CDR3 is made up of 13 amino acids. Per germline, CDR1 SGHRS and CDR2 YFSETQ. For the CDR3, the DNA is TGCGCCAGCAGCTTGGCAGGTTACTATGGCTACACCTTC. Residues: CASSLAGYYGYTF.

V usage is TRBV5-3 and J usage is TRBJ1-6, with D maybe TRBD1 (5 bases). TRBV5-3 is an ORF, with its function uncertain. The length of the CDR3 is 16 residues. Trimming left V 2 bases short and J 7 bases short, with 16 bases between. The chain's CDR3 is CARSLWGGHRNSPLHF. The CDR3 DNA reads TGTGCCAGAAGCTTATGGGGTGGACATCGCAATTCACCCCTCCACTTT.

The J gene is TRBJ2-1, the V gene TRBV7-2, with D possibly TRBD2 on 8 matching bases. Trimming took off 3 bases at V and 4 bases at J, with 13 bases between the two ends. The germline gives CDR1 SGHTA, CDR2 FQGNSA. CDR3 size: 15 residues. The CDR3 DNA reads as TGTGCCAGCAGCTTCGGGGGGGACAGATACAATGAGCAGTTCTTC. Amino acid sequence: CASSFGGDRYNEQFF.

The chain links TRBV7-8 to TRBJ2-1, with D possibly TRBD1 on 5 matching bases. CDR1 is SGHVS and CDR2 is FQNEAQ in the germline V gene. The CDR3 extends over 16 amino acids. Trimming pared 3 bases from V and 6 bases from J, leaving 18 bases between. CDR3 in amino acids: CASSFRRAGAINEQFF. The CDR3 bases are TGTGCCAGCAGCTTCCGTAGGGCTGGGGCAATCAATGAGCAGTTCTTC.

The chain combines TRBV6-1 with TRBJ2-5, with D maybe TRBD1 (6 bases). The CDR3 covers 14 residues. Trimming left V 6 bases short and J 4 bases short, with 15 bases between. CDR1 is MNHNS, CDR2 SASEGT, per germline. The DNA for the CDR3 is TGTGCCAGCAGACCACAGGGTAGGGGAGAGACCCAGTACTTC. Protein sequence: CASRPQGRGETQYF.

The V gene is TRBV7-8, the J gene TRBJ1-2; 9 nucleotides align to TRBD1. Trimming cost V 1 base and J 2 bases; bases outside gene matches: 8. The germline V gene has CDR1 SGHVS and CDR2 FQNEAQ. The CDR3 length is 17 residues. This CDR3 reads CASSLVGTGRANYGYTF. As DNA, the CDR3 is TGTGCCAGCAGCTTAGTCGGGACAGGGAGGGCGAACTATGGCTACACCTTC.

This chain uses TRBV27 with TRBJ2-3; D perhaps matches TRBD2 (5 bases). The CDR3 runs to 13 residues. Germline V lookup: CDR1 MNHEY, CDR2 SMNVEV (reference sequence). Trimming took 5 bases from V and 4 from J, leaving 10 bases between them. CDR3 region: CASSLRGSDTQYF. As DNA, the CDR3 is TGTGCCAGCAGTCTCCGGGGATCAGATACGCAGTATTTT.

This chain joins TRBV19 and TRBJ2-1; 7 bases are a match to TRBD1. The V gene's germline CDR1 is LNHDA and CDR2 SQIVND (reference sequence). J lost 0 bases, V lost 3 bases, and 2 bases had no gene match. The length of the CDR3 is 15 residues. The CDR3 protein is CASSMSGGSYNEQFF. In DNA form, the CDR3 reads TGTGCCAGTAGTATGTCAGGGGGCTCCTACAATGAGCAGTTCTTC.